This T cell receptor (beta chain) was sequenced during a study of control samples from healthy donors and cancer patients. Using immunoSEQ multiplex PCR, the repertoire was profiled, and TCRdb retains in-frame clones only, with some absent. This sample has about 120,000 clones; around 92% occur once, and the top ten carry less than 0.65%. V lost 3 bases and J lost 4; bases outside the gene matches: 7. Germline V lookup: CDR1 KGHSH, CDR2 LQKENI. The CDR3 consists of 16 residues. The chain links TRBV18 to TRBJ2-5; 11 nucleotides align to TRBD2. The sequenced sample was PBMCs. The clonotype originates from a man aged 80 or over with head and neck cancer. The DNA of the CDR3 is TGTGCCAGCTCACCCGCTAGCGGGGGGACCGGAGAGACCCAGTACTTC. Translating gives CASSPASGGTGETQYF.